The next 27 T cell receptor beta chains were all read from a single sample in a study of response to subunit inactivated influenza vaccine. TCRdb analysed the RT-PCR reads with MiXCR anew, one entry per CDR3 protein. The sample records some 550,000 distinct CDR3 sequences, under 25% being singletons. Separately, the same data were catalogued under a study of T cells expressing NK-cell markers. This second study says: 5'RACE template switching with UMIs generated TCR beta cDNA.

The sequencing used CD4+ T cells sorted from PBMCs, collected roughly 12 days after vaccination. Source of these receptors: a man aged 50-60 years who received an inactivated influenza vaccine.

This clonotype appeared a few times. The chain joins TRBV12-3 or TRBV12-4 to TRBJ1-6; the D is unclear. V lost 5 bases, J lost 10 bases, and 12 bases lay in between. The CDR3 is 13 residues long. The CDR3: CASSSGRRSPLHF. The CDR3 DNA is TGTGCCAGCAGTAGTGGAAGAAGGTCACCCCTCCACTTT.

The CDR3 region has the DNA TGTGCCAGCAGTCTATACACAGGGGGCGAGTCACCCCTCCACTTT. This translates into CASSLYTGGESPLHF. The chain uses TRBV7-2 and TRBJ1-6, with 9 nucleotides matching TRBD1. V shed 6 bases and J 10 bases; nucleotides not matched to a gene: 10. CDR1 is SGHTA and CDR2 is FQGNSA in the germline V gene. The CDR3 totals 15 residues.

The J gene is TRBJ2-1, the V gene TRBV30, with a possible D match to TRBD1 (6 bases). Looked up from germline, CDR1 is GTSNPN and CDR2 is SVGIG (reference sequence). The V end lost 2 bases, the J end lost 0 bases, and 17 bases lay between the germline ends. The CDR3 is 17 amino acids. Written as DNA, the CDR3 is TGTGCCTGGAGTCCCGGATATGGGACAAACTCCTACAATGAGCAGTTCTTC. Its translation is CAWSPGYGTNSYNEQFF. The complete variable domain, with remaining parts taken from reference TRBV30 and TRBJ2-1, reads SQTIHQWPATLVQPVGSPLSLECTVEGTSNPNLYWYRQAAGRGLQLLFYSVGIGQISSEVPQNLSASRPQDRQFILSSKKLLLSDSGFYLCAWSPGYGTNSYNEQFFGPGTRLTVL.

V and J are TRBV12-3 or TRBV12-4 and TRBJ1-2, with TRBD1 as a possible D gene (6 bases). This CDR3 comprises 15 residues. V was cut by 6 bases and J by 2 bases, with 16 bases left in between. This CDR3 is CASSLTQGSNYGYTF. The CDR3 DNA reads TGTGCCAGCAGCCTTACACAGGGTTCGAACTATGGCTACACCTTC.

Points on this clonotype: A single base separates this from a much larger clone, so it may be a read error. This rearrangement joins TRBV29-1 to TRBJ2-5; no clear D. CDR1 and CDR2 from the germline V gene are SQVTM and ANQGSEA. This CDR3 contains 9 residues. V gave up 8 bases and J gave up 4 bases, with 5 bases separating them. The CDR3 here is CSLGETQYF. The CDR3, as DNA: TGCAGCCTTGGAGAGACCCAGTACTTC.

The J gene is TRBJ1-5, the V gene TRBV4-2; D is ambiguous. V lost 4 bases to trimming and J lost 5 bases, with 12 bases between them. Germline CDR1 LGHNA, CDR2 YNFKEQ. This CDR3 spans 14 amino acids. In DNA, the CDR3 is TGTGCCAGCAGCCTAGGAACCCCGGATCAGCCCCAGCATTTT. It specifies CASSLGTPDQPQHF.

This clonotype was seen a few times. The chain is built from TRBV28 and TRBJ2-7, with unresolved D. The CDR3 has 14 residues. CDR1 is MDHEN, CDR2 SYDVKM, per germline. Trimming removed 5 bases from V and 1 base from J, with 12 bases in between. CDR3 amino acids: CASSRLRRSYEQYF. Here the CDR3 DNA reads TGTGCCAGCAGTAGGTTACGCCGATCCTACGAGCAGTACTTC.

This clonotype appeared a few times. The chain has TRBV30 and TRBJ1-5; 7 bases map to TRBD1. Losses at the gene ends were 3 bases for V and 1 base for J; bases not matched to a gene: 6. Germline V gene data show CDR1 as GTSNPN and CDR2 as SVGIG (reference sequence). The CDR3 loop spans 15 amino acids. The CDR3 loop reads CAWRRQGLSNQPQHF. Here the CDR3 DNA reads TGTGCCTGGAGGAGACAGGGTCTGAGCAATCAGCCCCAGCATTTT.

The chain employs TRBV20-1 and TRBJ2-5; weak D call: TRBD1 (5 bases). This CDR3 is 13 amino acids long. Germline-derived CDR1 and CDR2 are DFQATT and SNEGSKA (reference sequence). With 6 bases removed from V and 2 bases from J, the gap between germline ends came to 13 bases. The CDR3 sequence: CSATDRRQETQYF. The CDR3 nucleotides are TGCAGTGCAACTGACAGAAGGCAAGAGACCCAGTACTTC.

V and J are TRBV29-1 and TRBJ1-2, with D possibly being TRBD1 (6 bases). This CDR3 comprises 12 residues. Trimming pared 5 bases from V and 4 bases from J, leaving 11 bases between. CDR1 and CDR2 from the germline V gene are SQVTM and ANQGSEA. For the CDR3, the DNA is TGCAGCGTTTTGACAGGCGGCTATGGCTACACCTTC. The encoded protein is CSVLTGGYGYTF.

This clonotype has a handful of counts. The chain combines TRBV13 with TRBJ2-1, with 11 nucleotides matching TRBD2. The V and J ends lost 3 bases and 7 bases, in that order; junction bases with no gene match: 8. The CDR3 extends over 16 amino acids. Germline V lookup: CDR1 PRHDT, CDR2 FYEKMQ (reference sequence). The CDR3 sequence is CASSFLAGGHRNEQFF. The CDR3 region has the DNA TGTGCCAGCAGCTTTCTAGCGGGGGGCCATAGGAATGAGCAGTTCTTC. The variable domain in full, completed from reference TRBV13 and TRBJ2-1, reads AAGVIQSPRHLIKEKRETATLKCYPIPRHDTVYWYQQGPGQDPQFLISFYEKMQSDKGSIPDRFSAQQFSDYHSELNMSSLELGDSALYFCASSFLAGGHRNEQFFGPGTRLTVL.

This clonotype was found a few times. The CDR3 reads CASSLSGTGALSFTF. CDR3 coding DNA: TGTGCCAGCAGCTTGAGCGGGACAGGGGCCCTCTCCTTCACCTTC. The chain is built from TRBV5-6 and TRBJ1-2; TRBD1 matches at 10 bases. Germline loops: CDR1 SGHDT, CDR2 YYEEEE. The CDR3 is 15 amino acids. The trim removed 1 base at V and 13 bases at J, leaving 13 bases unmatched.

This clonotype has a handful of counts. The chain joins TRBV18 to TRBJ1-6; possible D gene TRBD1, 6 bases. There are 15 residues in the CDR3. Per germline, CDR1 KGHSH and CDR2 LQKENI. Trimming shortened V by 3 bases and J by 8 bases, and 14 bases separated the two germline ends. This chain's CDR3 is CASSPGTNRDSPLHF. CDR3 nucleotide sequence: TGTGCCAGCTCACCGGGTACCAACAGGGATTCACCCCTCCACTTT.

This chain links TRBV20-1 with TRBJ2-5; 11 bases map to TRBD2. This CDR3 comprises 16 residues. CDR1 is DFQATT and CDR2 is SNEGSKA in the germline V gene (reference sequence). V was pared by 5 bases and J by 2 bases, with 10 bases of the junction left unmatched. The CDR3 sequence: CSAPNLRTSGQETQYF. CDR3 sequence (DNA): TGCAGTGCTCCCAACCTTAGGACTAGCGGGCAAGAGACCCAGTACTTC.

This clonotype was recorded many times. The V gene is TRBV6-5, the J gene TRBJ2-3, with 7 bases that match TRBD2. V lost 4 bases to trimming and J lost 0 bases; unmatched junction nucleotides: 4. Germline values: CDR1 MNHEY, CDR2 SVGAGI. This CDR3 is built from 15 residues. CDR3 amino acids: CASSLSGVSTDTQYF. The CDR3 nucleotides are TGTGCCAGCAGTTTAAGCGGGGTTAGCACAGATACGCAGTATTTT.

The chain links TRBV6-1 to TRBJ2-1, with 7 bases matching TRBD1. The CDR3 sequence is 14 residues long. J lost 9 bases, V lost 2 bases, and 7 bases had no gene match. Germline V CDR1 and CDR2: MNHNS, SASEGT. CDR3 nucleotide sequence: TGTGCCAGCAGTGAAAGGGGGACAGATCGTGAGCAGTTCTTC. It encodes CASSERGTDREQFF.

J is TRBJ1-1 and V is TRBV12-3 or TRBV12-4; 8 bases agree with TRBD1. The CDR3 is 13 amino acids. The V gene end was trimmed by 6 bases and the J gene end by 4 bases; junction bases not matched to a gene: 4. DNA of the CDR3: TGTGCCAGCAGGCGGACAGGGAGCACTGAAGCTTTCTTT. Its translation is CASRRTGSTEAFF.

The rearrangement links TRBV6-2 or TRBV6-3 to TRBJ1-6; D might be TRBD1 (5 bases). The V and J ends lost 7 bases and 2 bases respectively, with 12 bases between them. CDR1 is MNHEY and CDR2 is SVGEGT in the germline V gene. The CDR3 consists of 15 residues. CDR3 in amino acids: CASTKGWPYNSPLHF. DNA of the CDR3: TGTGCCAGCACCAAGGGGTGGCCCTATAATTCACCCCTCCACTTT.

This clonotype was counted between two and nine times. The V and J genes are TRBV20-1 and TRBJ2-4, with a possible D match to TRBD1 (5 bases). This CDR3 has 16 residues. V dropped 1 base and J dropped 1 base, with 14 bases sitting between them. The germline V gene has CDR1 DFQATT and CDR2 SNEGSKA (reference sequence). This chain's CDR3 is CSARGGRQNAKNIQYF. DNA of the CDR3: TGCAGTGCTAGAGGGGGTCGACAGAATGCCAAAAACATTCAGTACTTC.

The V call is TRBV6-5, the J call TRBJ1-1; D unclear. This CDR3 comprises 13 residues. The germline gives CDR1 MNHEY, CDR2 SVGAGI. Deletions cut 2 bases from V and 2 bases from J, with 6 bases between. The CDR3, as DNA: TGTGCCAGCAGTTACCTCCCTAACACTGAAGCTTTCTTT. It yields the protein CASSYLPNTEAFF.

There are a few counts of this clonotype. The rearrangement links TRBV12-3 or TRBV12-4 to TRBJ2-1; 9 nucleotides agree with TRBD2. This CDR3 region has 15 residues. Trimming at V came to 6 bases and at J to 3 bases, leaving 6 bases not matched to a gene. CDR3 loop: CASRTGTSYYNEQFF. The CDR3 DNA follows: TGTGCCAGCAGGACCGGGACTAGCTACTACAATGAGCAGTTCTTC.

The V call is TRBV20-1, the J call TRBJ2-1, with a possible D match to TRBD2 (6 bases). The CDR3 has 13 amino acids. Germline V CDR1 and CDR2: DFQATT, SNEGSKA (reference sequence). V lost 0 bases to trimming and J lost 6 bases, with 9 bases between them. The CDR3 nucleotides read TGCAGTGCTAGAGATCTGGGGGGCAATGAGCAGTTCTTC. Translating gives CSARDLGGNEQFF.

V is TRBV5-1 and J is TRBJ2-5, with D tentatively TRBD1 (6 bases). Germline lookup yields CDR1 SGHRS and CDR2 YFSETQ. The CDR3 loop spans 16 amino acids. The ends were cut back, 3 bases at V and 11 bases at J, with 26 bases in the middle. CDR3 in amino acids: CASSYNDRPPRGHQYF. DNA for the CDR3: TGCGCCAGCAGCTACAACGACAGGCCTCCCCGAGGACATCAGTACTTC.

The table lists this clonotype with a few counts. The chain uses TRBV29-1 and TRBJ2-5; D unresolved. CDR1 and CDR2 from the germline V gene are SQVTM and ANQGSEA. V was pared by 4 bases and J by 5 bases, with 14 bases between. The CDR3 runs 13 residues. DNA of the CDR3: TGCAGCGTTGGTTCCCGAGATACTGAGACCCAGTACTTC. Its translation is CSVGSRDTETQYF. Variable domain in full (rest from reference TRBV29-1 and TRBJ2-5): SAVISQKPSRDICQRGTSLTIQCQVDSQVTMMFWYRQQPGQSLTLIATANQGSEATYESGFVIDKFPISRPNLTFSTLTVSNMSPEDSSIYLCSVGSRDTETQYFGPGTRLLVL.

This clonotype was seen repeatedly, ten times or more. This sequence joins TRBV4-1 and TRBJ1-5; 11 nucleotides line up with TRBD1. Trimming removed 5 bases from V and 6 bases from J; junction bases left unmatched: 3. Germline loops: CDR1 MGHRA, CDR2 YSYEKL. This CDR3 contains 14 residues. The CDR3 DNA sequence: TGCGCCAGCAGCGGACAGGGGGCGAGTCAGCCCCAGCATTTT. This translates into CASSGQGASQPQHF.

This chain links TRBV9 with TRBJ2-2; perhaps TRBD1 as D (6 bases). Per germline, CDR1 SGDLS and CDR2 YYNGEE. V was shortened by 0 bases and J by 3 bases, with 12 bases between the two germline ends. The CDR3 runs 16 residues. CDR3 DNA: TGTGCCAGCAGCGTAGGGGTACAGGGCCACACCGGGGAGCTGTTTTTT. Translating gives CASSVGVQGHTGELFF.

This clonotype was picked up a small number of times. The CDR3 nucleotides are TGCGCCAGCAGCCTTAGCGGGCGTTCAGATACGCAGTATTTT. It codes for CASSLSGRSDTQYF. This chain links TRBV5-1 with TRBJ2-3; 7 bases line up with TRBD2. V shed 4 bases and J 4 bases; nucleotides not matched to a gene: 6. CDR3 length: 14 amino acids. Per the germline V gene, CDR1 is SGHRS and CDR2 is YFSETQ.